Listed below are T cell receptor beta chains from one sample, sequenced in a study of T cells after yellow fever vaccination. TCRdb re-called the 5' RACE reads with MiXCR, one entry per CDR3 protein. The table lists 450,000 to 650,000 distinct CDR3 sequences, about a fifth of them singletons. The sample here was PBMCs, taken around 3 weeks after the first yellow fever vaccination. Receptor source: a man between 18 and 35 years old who received the YFV17D yellow fever vaccine. Both conserved end residues are part of each CDR3. D genes are given only for firm matches. Size is stated for part of the rows, as once, few or many counts, or as a class when the clone is expanded.

NA	NA	TRBV6-1	TRBJ2-3	TGTGCCAGCACCTGGGACCCCGCGGATACGCAGTATTTT	CASTWDPADTQYF
NA	few	TRBV7-8	TRBJ1-2	TGTGCCAGCAGCTTAGGGGCAGGGGCGGGTGGCTACACCTTC	CASSLGAGAGGYTF
NA	NA	TRBV5-4	TRBJ2-5	TGTGCCCGAGGCCCGGACTATTGGAAAGAGACCCAGTACTTC	CARGPDYWKETQYF
NA	NA	TRBV6-6	TRBJ1-5	TGTGCCAGCAGTTACGGAAGTTCTCAGCCCCAGCATTTT	CASSYGSSQPQHF
NA	NA	TRBV5-6	TRBJ2-1	TGTGCCAGCACCCAGCCGGAGGGTGAGCAGTTCTTC	CASTQPEGEQFF
NA	few	TRBV5-1	TRBJ1-2	TGCGCCAGCGCCAGGGGTATGCTCTGGGGCTACACCTTC	CASARGMLWGYTF
TRBD1	few	TRBV6-1	TRBJ2-2	TGTGCCAGCAGTACCGGACAGGGTTGGACCGGGGAGCTGTTTTTT	CASSTGQGWTGELFF
NA	NA	TRBV4-3	TRBJ1-2	TGCGCCAGCAGCCAGATCCTGGGAGTCGGCTACACCTTC	CASSQILGVGYTF
NA	NA	TRBV4-3	TRBJ2-1	TGCGCCAGCAGCCAAGATTTGGCCGATGAGCAGTTCTTC	CASSQDLADEQFF
NA	NA	TRBV12-3/TRBV12-4	TRBJ2-5	TGTGCCAGCAGTACGCTAGCAGAAGAGACCCAGTACTTC	CASSTLAEETQYF
NA	NA	TRBV5-1	TRBJ1-4	TGCGCCAGCAGCTTGGCCTTAGGGGAAGAAAAACTGTTTTTT	CASSLALGEEKLFF
TRBD1	few	TRBV30	TRBJ1-5	TGTGCCTGGAGTGTCCCGGGACAGGGGTTAGTGGGCAATCAGCCCCAGCATTTT	CAWSVPGQGLVGNQPQHF
TRBD1	few	TRBV2	TRBJ2-5	TGTGCCAGCAGGCGACAGGGAAGGTTCAAAGAGACCCAGTACTTC	CASRRQGRFKETQYF
NA	NA	TRBV6-5	TRBJ1-1	TGTGCCAGCCAAGCCGGGACGCGGATTGGCACTGAAGCTTTCTTT	CASQAGTRIGTEAFF
TRBD2	few	TRBV6-5	TRBJ2-1	TGTGCCAGCAGTTACTCGCCTAGCGGGGGTTACAATGAGCAGTTCTTC	CASSYSPSGGYNEQFF
TRBD2	NA	TRBV18	TRBJ2-5	TGTGCCAGCTCACAGCGGGGGGCCCAAGAGACCCAGTACTTC	CASSQRGAQETQYF
TRBD1	few	TRBV7-2	TRBJ1-1	TGTGCCAGCAGCTTCGACAGGGGGCCTACTGAAGCTTTCTTT	CASSFDRGPTEAFF
TRBD1	few	TRBV6-5	TRBJ1-5	TGTGCCATCTCCGGACAGGGGGAGTATCAGCCCCAGCATTTT	CAISGQGEYQPQHF
NA	NA	TRBV7-2	TRBJ2-3	TGTGCCAGCAGCTTAGCCACAGCAGCAAGTACGCAGTATTTT	CASSLATAASTQYF
NA	NA	TRBV7-2	TRBJ1-5	TGTGCCAGCAGTCCCGGGTCCCCTTTTTATAGCAATCAGCCCCAGCATTTT	CASSPGSPFYSNQPQHF
NA	few	TRBV12-3/TRBV12-4	TRBJ1-6	TGTGCCAGCATGTTTAGTTTGGGTTCACCCCTCCACTTT	CASMFSLGSPLHF
TRBD2	NA	TRBV7-9	TRBJ2-1	TGTGCCAGCAGGGCGGGGGGGCGTAATGAGCAGTTCTTC	CASRAGGRNEQFF
TRBD1	NA	TRBV15	TRBJ1-6	TGTGCCACCAGCAGAGATCGGGACAGGCTCTATTCACCCCTCCACTTT	CATSRDRDRLYSPLHF
TRBD1	NA	TRBV7-1	TRBJ2-4	TGTGCCAGCAGATCCCTTAGGCCGCCAAGGGACAGCACCATTGGGGCCAAAAACATTCAGTACTTC	CASRSLRPPRDSTIGAKNIQYF
NA	NA	TRBV5-1	TRBJ1-1	TGCGCCAGCACCCTGGGGACGAACACTGAAGCTTTCTTT	CASTLGTNTEAFF
NA	few	TRBV12-3/TRBV12-4	TRBJ2-5	TGTGCCAGCAGCCGCCCCCAAGAGACCCAGTACTTC	CASSRPQETQYF
NA	few	TRBV4-1	TRBJ2-3	TGCGCCAGCAGTTCCCTAGGGGCAGATACGCAGTATTTT	CASSSLGADTQYF
TRBD2	few	TRBV9	TRBJ2-2	TGTGCCAGCAGCGTAGTGCTAGCGGGGGTCACGAACACCGGGGAGCTGTTTTTT	CASSVVLAGVTNTGELFF
TRBD1	NA	TRBV6-5	TRBJ1-6	TGTGCCAGCAGTTTTTCCAATGCAGGGGGGGACTCACCCCTCCACTTT	CASSFSNAGGDSPLHF
NA	NA	TRBV27	TRBJ1-5	TGTGCCAGCAGCCCGAGTGGGGCCTTCAATCAGCCCCAGCATTTT	CASSPSGAFNQPQHF
NA	NA	TRBV5-1	TRBJ2-1	TGCGCCAGCATGCCGCTGGACAGTTACAATGAGCAGTTCTTC	CASMPLDSYNEQFF
TRBD2	few	TRBV11-1	TRBJ2-5	TGTGCCAGCAGCTTAGGGCTAGCGGGGGGCGATTTTCAAGAGACCCAGTACTTC	CASSLGLAGGDFQETQYF
NA	NA	TRBV19	TRBJ1-5	TGTGCCAGTACCTCAACAGGGCTGGGAAATCAGCCCCAGCATTTT	CASTSTGLGNQPQHF
NA	NA	TRBV4-3	TRBJ1-4	TGCGCCAGCAGCCAAGATGGGACGGTTAATGAAAAACTGTTTTTT	CASSQDGTVNEKLFF
NA	few	TRBV4-1	TRBJ2-5	TGCGCCAGCAGCCAGGGACTCCTGACCGAGACCCAGTACTTC	CASSQGLLTETQYF
NA	NA	TRBV7-2	TRBJ1-5	TGTGCCAGCAGCTCACAGTTATTCCAGCCCCAGCATTTT	CASSSQLFQPQHF
TRBD1	NA	TRBV14	TRBJ2-3	TGTGCCAGCAGCCCACACCTCGACAGGGGGAGAGATACGCAGTATTTT	CASSPHLDRGRDTQYF
NA	many	TRBV7-7	TRBJ2-2	TGTGCTAGCAGCCCCGATCGCCGGGGACTCCCACAGACCGGGGAGCTGTTTTTT	CASSPDRRGLPQTGELFF
TRBD2	NA	TRBV4-1	TRBJ2-5	TGCGCCAGCAGCCCCGGGACTAATTACCAAGAGACCCAGTACTTC	CASSPGTNYQETQYF
NA	NA	TRBV12-3/TRBV12-4	TRBJ1-4	TGTGCCAGCAGTTTCTCCGGGGAGGGAAAACTGTTTTTT	CASSFSGEGKLFF
NA	NA	TRBV4-3	TRBJ2-2	TGCGCCAGCAGCCAAGATCTAACGTTTGCAGGCACAAACAAAAGGGGACTGTTTTTT	CASSQDLTFAGTNKRGLFF
NA	few	TRBV5-4	TRBJ1-2	TGTGCCAGCAGCTTGCGGACCGCCACTCATGGCTACACCTTC	CASSLRTATHGYTF
NA	NA	TRBV3-1	TRBJ1-6	TGTGCCAGCAGCCAAGATATAAGCTCCTATAATTCACCCCTCCACTTT	CASSQDISSYNSPLHF
TRBD1	NA	TRBV5-4	TRBJ2-7	TGTGCCAGCAGGAACGCAGGGGGCCCCAACGAGCAGTACTTC	CASRNAGGPNEQYF
TRBD1	many	TRBV15	TRBJ2-5	TGTGCCACCAGCAAGAGGACAGGGGGCGCAGAGACCCAGTACTTC	CATSKRTGGAETQYF
NA	few	TRBV2	TRBJ2-7	TGTGCCAGCAGCGAGGGTCAGCTAATCTCCTACGAGCAGTACTTC	CASSEGQLISYEQYF